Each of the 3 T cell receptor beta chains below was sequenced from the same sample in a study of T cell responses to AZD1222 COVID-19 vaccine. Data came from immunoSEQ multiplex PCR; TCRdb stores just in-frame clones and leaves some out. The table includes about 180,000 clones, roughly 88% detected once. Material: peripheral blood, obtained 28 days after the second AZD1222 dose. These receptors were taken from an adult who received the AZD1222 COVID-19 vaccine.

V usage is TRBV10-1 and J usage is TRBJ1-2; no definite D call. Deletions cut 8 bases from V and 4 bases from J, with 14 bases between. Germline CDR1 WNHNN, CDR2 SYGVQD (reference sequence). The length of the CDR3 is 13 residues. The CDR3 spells CASSSWAPYGYTF. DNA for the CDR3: TGCGCCAGCTCTTCGTGGGCGCCCTATGGCTACACCTTC.

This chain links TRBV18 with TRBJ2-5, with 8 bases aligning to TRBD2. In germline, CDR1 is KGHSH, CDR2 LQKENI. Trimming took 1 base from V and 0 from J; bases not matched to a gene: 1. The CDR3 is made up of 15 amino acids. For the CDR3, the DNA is TGTGCCAGCTCACCACGCGGGGGGTACCAAGAGACCCAGTACTTC. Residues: CASSPRGGYQETQYF.

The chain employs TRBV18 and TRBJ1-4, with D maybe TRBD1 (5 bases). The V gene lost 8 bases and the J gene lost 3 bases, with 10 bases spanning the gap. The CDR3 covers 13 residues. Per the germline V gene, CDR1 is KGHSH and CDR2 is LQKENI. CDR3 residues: CASQRGANEKLFF. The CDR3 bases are TGTGCCAGCCAACGGGGGGCTAATGAAAAACTGTTTTTT.